This entry features one T cell receptor (beta chain) sequence. What it binds is unknown. This specimen belongs to a study of OX40 agonist ivuxolimab in advanced cancers. Across the whole study: While on treatment, patients had intravenous ivuxolimab at 0.01 to 10 mg/kg every 2 weeks. Study-level findings and limits: More expanded clones were found, on average, in CD8+ than in CD4+ T cells.

V was pared by 4 bases and J by 2 bases, with 3 bases of the junction left unmatched. Germline-derived CDR1 and CDR2 are SGHKS and YYEKEE (reference sequence). The CDR3 length is 14 residues. TCRdb's copy holds only in-frame clones and misses some; the assay was immunoSEQ multiplex PCR. The data show approximately 50,000 clones, around 90% seen once. V usage is TRBV5-5 and J usage is TRBJ1-3; 7 bases match TRBD1. Sequencing used CD4+ or CD8+ T cells sorted from blood, obtained in a trial of the OX40 agonist ivuxolimab. The receptor's source is an adult with an advanced solid tumor such as melanoma, head and neck, liver or kidney cancer. CDR3 DNA: TGTGCCAGCAGCACCGGACAGGCTGGAAACACCATATATTTT. It encodes CASSTGQAGNTIYF.